This T cell receptor (beta chain) was sequenced during a study of OX40 agonist ivuxolimab in advanced cancers. Overall study: A diagnosis of hepatocellular carcinoma, melanoma, renal cell or head and neck cancer was present in dose-escalation patients.

Study results and caveats: In general, CD8+ T cells held more expanded clones than CD4+ did, on average. It was also the case that some nonresponders had low normalized T-cell clonal expansion.

The germline gives CDR1 SGHRS, CDR2 YFSETQ. V dropped 3 bases and J dropped 2; count of bases not matched to a gene: 15. The CDR3 extends over 18 amino acids. Assay used: immunoSEQ multiplex PCR; TCRdb lists only in-frame clones, some missing. The sample consists of over 70,000 clones, just over 85% of them appearing once. Turning to this clone: Its antigen remains unidentified.

Source: CD4+ or CD8+ T cells sorted from blood, taken in a trial of the OX40 agonist ivuxolimab. The origin of this receptor is an adult with an advanced solid tumor such as melanoma, head and neck, liver or kidney cancer. The chain joins TRBV5-1 to TRBJ2-3; TRBD1 agrees at 7 bases. CDR3 amino acids: CASSSNTLRDSLTDTQYF. The CDR3 nucleotides read TGCGCCAGCAGCTCGAACACCCTCCGGGACAGCCTCACAGATACGCAGTATTTT.